This T cell receptor beta chain was found in a study of long-term antiretroviral therapy in people with HIV. This clone was seen a single time. Researchers ran immunoSEQ v3.0 at survey level. Produced via immunoSEQ multiplex PCR; TCRdb's table is partial and in-frame only. Of almost 35,000 clones in the sample, approximately 84% were seen once. The ends lost 1 base at V and 4 bases at J; junction bases unmatched: 3. The CDR3 consists of 14 residues. Germline V gene data show CDR1 as SGHKS and CDR2 as YYEKEE (reference sequence). This TCR was sampled from a woman aged 25 to 45 with HIV. This specimen consisted of unsorted PBMCs, obtained just over 2.7 years before starting antiretroviral therapy. The chain has TRBV5-5 and TRBJ2-7, with 9 bases identical to TRBD1. In DNA, the CDR3 is TGTGCCAGCAGCTTGTGGGACAGGGTGTACGAGCAGTACTTC. This encodes CASSLWDRVYEQYF.